This T cell receptor (beta chain) is from a study of PD-1 blockade in classical Hodgkin lymphoma. The CDR3 is made up of 13 amino acids. V shed 3 bases and J 5 bases; nucleotides not matched to a gene: 4. CDR1 SEHNR and CDR2 FQNEAQ come from the germline V gene (reference sequence). Overall study findings and caveats: Compared with healthy donors, newly diagnosed patients reportedly showed lower baseline TCR diversity.

A word on this clone: The antigen is undetermined.

Brentuximab vedotin exposure varied among the patients, all of whom had relapsed after autologous stem cell transplantation. Magnetic negative selection was used to purify CD4+ T cells from thawed PBMCs. Only in-frame clones appear in the TCRdb table, and some are missing; sequencing was by immunoSEQ multiplex PCR. The repertoire includes about 35,000 clones, 90% of them detected once, and around 0.21% sits in the top ten. This specimen was CD4+ T cells from blood, taken at baseline. This chain connects TRBV7-9 to TRBJ2-7, with 7 nucleotides matching TRBD2. The source of this sequence is a human donor with classical Hodgkin lymphoma. The CDR3 loop reads CASSFTSENEQYF. CDR3 sequence (DNA): TGTGCCAGCAGCTTCACTAGCGAAAACGAGCAGTACTTC.